This TCR beta chain emerged from a study of control samples from healthy donors and cancer patients. Germline V CDR1 and CDR2: SGHTA, FQGTGA. The CDR3 is 13 amino acids. V lost 5 bases and J 5 bases, leaving 12 bases between the germline ends. Repertoires were generated with immunoSEQ multiplex PCR, while TCRdb's copy carries only in-frame clones and drops some. The table records about 140,000 clones, around 90% of them present only once. This sequence was found in a man aged 18 to 29 in good health. The chain has TRBV7-3 and TRBJ2-5; D gene unclear. The sample was blood. The CDR3 DNA is TGTGCCAGCAGCCGCGACCTGGGCGAGACCCAGTACTTC. Its protein product is CASSRDLGETQYF.